The text below deals with one TCR beta chain. Per the germline V gene, CDR1 is MDHEN and CDR2 is SYDVKM. The CDR3 length is 16 residues. Germline trimming cut 4 bases from V and 1 base from J; bases unmatched to any gene: 7. The data were produced by immunoSEQ multiplex PCR, yet TCRdb's version contains in-frame clones alone and is incomplete. The repertoire holds about 2.2 million clones, with roughly 91% as singletons. The sample is drawn from a study of shared clonotypes between healthy human individuals. Selected positively for CCR7 and CD45RO-negative, naive CD8 cells excluded terminally differentiated effector memory CD45RA+ cells. Healthy adults negative for HIV, lacking recent acute infections or vaccinations, served as donors.

The sequenced sample consisted of naive CD8+ T cells from PBMCs. The clonotype was recovered from a young man in good health. Some clones in this sample may be carry-over from other donors' samples. The rearrangement links TRBV28 to TRBJ2-4; 7 bases fit TRBD2. The CDR3 reads CASSSSGGGAKNIQYF. The CDR3, as DNA: TGTGCCAGCAGTTCATCGGGGGGTGGGGCCAAAAACATTCAGTACTTC.